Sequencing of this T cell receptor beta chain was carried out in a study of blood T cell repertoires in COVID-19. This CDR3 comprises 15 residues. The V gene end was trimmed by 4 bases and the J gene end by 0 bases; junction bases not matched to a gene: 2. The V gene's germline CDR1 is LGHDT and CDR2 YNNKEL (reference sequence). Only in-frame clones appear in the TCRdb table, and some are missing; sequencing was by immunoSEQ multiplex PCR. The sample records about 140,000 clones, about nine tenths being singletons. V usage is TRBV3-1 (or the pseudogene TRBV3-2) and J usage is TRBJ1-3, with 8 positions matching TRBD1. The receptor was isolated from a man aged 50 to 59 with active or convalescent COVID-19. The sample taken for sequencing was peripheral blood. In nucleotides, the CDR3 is TGTGCCAGCAGCCGACAGGGGTCCTCTGGAAACACCATATATTTT. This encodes CASSRQGSSGNTIYF.